The source of this T cell receptor beta chain is a study of T cell responses to AZD1222 COVID-19 vaccine. General study findings and limits: In the spike-specific TCR repertoire, nearly half reportedly target unmutated variant regions.

The V gene lost 7 bases and the J gene lost 6 bases, with 15 bases spanning the gap. Germline values: CDR1 LNHDA, CDR2 SQIVND (reference sequence). The CDR3 has 13 residues. With regard to this clone: Its antigen is not known.

This table comes from immunoSEQ multiplex PCR, and its TCRdb copy is limited to in-frame clones, with some not included. The profile covers about 97,000 clones, with 90% to 95% appearing a single time and around 8.1% taken by the ten largest. Sequenced material: peripheral blood, taken on day 0 of AZD1222 vaccination. This chain links TRBV19 with TRBJ1-1; weak D call: TRBD1 (5 bases). The TCR was taken from an adult in good health. CDR3 DNA: TGTGCCAGTACCCAAAGGGGAGGGCCTGAAGCTTTCTTT. Translating gives CASTQRGGPEAFF.